This TCR beta chain comes out of a study of TIL therapy for anti-PD-1-resistant metastatic lung cancer. CDR1 MNHNS and CDR2 SASEGT come from the germline V gene. Between the trimmed V and J ends, which lost 6 bases and 3 bases, there was a span of 17 bases. The CDR3 is 15 residues long. Time point: pre-treatment sample, taken before nivolumab and TIL therapy. The libraries were made with immunoSEQ v3. Sequencing used immunoSEQ multiplex PCR; TCRdb keeps in-frame clones, though not all of them. This sample has roughly 60,000 clones, with 73% found just once. The chain combines TRBV6-1 with TRBJ1-2; D gene ambiguous. This sample comprised blood, obtained at baseline. The receptor's source is a person aged 25 to 85 with non-small cell lung cancer. CDR3 DNA sequence: TGTGCCAGCAGAGCCAAGAAGAATCCAGACTATGGCTACACCTTC. This codes for CASRAKKNPDYGYTF.